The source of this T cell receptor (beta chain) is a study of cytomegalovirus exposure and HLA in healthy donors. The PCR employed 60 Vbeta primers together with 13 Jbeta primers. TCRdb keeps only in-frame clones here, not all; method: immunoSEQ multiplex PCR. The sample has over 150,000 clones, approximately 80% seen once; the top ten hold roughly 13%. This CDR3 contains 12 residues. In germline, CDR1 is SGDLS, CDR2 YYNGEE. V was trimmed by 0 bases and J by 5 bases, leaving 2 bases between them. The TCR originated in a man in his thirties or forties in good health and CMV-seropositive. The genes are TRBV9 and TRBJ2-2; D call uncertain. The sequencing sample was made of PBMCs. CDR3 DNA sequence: TGTGCCAGCAGCGTAGTAACCGGGGAGCTGTTTTTT. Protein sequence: CASSVVTGELFF.